This TCR beta chain was captured by sequencing in a study of T cell responses to AZD1222 COVID-19 vaccine. Study-wide context: Combined were second doses at about 4 or about 12 weeks. General observations from the study: There were mostly white British donors and more females than males, and clonal diversity was possibly underestimated.

On this clone: What it binds is not known.

Repertoires were generated with immunoSEQ multiplex PCR, while TCRdb's copy carries only in-frame clones and drops some. This repertoire shows over 120,000 clones, approximately 94% found once; its top ten account for approximately 9%. This CDR3 spans 12 amino acids. Trimming removed 7 bases from V and 6 bases from J; junction bases left unmatched: 5. CDR1 and CDR2 (germline): MNHEY, SVGAGI. This chain uses TRBV6-5 with TRBJ2-7; 8 nucleotides agree with TRBD1. The sequences come from peripheral blood, collected on day 0 of AZD1222 vaccination. The clonotype comes from an adult in good health. In DNA form, the CDR3 reads TGTGCCAGCAACGTACAGGGGGGCGAGCAGTACTTC. Residues: CASNVQGGEQYF.